The 2 T cell receptor beta chains below all came from one sample that was sequenced in a study of CD8+ T cells in alopecia areata. Once RNA had been extracted, it was reverse transcribed into cDNA to act as the sequencing template. Data came from immunoSEQ multiplex PCR; TCRdb stores just in-frame clones and leaves some out. This sample has more than 95,000 clones, with around two fifths found just once. Source material: CD4+ T cells sorted from blood. Receptor source: a human donor with alopecia areata.

The CDR3 loop reads CSVGIGTSTDTQYF. The DNA of the CDR3 is TGCAGCGTTGGAATAGGGACTAGCACAGATACGCAGTATTTT. The J gene is TRBJ2-3, the V gene TRBV29-1; TRBD2 is a possible D gene (6 bases). Germline lookup yields CDR1 SQVTM and CDR2 ANQGSEA. The CDR3 runs 14 residues. The V and J ends lost 4 bases and 0 bases respectively, with 11 bases between them.

This chain uses TRBV7-9 with TRBJ2-4; D not resolved. Trimming stripped 5 bases from V and 3 bases from J, with 8 bases between. Germline assignment: CDR1 SEHNR and CDR2 FQNEAQ (reference sequence). The CDR3 loop spans 13 amino acids. The CDR3 DNA sequence: TGTGCCAGCAGCATGCCGGGCAAAAACATTCAGTACTTC. Its translation: CASSMPGKNIQYF. Full variable domain (outside the CDR3, taken from reference TRBV7-9 and TRBJ2-4): DTGVSQNPRHKITKRGQNVTFRCDPISEHNRLYWYRQTLGQGPEFLTYFQNEAQLEKSRLLSDRFSAERPKGSFSTLEIQRTEQGDSAMYLCASSMPGKNIQYFGAGTRLSVL.